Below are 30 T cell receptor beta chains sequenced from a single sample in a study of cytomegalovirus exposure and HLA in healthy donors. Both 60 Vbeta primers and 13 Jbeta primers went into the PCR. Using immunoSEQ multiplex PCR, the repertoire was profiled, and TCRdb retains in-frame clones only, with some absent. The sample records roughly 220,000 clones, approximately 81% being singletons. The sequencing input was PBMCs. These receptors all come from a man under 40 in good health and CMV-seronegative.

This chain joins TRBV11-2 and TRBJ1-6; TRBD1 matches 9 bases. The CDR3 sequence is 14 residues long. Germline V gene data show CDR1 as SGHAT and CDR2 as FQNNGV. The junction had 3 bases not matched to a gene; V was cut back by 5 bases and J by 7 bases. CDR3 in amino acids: CASSLTGGNSPLHF. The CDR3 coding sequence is TGTGCCAGCAGCCTGACAGGGGGAAATTCACCCCTCCACTTT.

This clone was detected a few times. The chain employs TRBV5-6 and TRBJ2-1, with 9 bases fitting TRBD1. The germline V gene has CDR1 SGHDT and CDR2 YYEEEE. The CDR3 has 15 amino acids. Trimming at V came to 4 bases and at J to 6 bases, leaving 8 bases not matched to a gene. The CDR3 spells CASSPDRGLSNEQFF. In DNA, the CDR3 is TGTGCCAGCAGCCCGGACAGGGGTTTGAGCAATGAGCAGTTCTTC.

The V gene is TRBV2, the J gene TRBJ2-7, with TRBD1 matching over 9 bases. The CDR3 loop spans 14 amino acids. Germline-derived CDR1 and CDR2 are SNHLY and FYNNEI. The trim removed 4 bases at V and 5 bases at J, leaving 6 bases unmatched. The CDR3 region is CASSAGTGYDEQYF. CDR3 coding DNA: TGTGCCAGCAGTGCCGGGACAGGGTACGACGAGCAGTACTTC.

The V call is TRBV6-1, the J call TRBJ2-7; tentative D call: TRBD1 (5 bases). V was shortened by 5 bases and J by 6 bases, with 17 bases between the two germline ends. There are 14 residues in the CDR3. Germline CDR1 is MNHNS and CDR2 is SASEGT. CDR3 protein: CASSSLGALSEQYF. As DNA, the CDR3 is TGTGCCAGCAGTTCATTAGGGGCCCTTTCCGAGCAGTACTTC.

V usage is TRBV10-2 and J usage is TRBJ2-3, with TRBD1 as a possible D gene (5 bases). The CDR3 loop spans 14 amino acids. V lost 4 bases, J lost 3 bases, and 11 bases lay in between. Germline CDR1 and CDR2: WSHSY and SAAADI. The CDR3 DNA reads TGCGCCAGCAGTGTGGTGGGGCCGACAGATACGCAGTATTTT. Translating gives CASSVVGPTDTQYF.

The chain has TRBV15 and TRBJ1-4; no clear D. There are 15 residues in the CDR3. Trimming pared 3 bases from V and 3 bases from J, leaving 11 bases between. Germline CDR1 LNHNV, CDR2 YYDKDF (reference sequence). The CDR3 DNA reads TGTGCCACCAGCAGCAGGTCGCTGGCTAATGAAAAACTGTTTTTT. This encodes CATSSRSLANEKLFF.

CDR3 sequence: CASSSIQGVGPEAFF. The CDR3 DNA follows: TGTGCCAGTAGTTCGATACAGGGGGTTGGTCCTGAAGCTTTCTTT. This sequence joins TRBV19 and TRBJ1-1; 8 nucleotides line up with TRBD1. CDR1 LNHDA and CDR2 SQIVND come from the germline V gene (reference sequence). This CDR3 has 15 residues. The V segment lost 5 bases and the J segment 6 bases; nucleotides outside the gene matches: 11.

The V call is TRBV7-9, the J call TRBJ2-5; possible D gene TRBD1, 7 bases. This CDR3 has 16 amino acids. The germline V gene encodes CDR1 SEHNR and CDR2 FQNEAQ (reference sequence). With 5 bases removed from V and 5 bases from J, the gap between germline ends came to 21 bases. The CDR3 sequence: CASSLSTGTGGETQYF. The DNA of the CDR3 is TGTGCCAGCAGCCTGTCGACAGGGACCGGAGGGGAGACCCAGTACTTC. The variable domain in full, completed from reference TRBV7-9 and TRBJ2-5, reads DTGVSQNPRHKITKRGQNVTFRCDPISEHNRLYWYRQTLGQGPEFLTYFQNEAQLEKSRLLSDRFSAERPKGSFSTLEIQRTEQGDSAMYLCASSLSTGTGGETQYFGPGTRLLVL.

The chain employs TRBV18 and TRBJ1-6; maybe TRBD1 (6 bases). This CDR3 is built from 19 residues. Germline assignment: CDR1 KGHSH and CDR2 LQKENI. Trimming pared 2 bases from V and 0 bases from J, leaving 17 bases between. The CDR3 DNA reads TGTGCCAGCTCACCATTGAACACCCAGGGGAGCTCCTATAATTCACCCCTCCACTTT. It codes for CASSPLNTQGSSYNSPLHF.

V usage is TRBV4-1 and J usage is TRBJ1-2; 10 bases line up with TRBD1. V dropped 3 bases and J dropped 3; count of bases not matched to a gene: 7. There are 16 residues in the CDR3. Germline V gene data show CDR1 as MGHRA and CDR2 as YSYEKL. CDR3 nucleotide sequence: TGCGCCAGCAGCCAGCTTGGGACAGGGGTGGACTATGGCTACACCTTC. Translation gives CASSQLGTGVDYGYTF.

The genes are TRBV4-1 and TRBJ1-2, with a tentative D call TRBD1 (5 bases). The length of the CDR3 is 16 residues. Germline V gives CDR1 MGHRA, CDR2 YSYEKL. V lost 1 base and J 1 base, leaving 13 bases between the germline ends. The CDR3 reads CASSQALQGGNYGYTF. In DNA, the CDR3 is TGCGCCAGCAGCCAAGCCCTGCAGGGAGGTAACTATGGCTACACCTTC.

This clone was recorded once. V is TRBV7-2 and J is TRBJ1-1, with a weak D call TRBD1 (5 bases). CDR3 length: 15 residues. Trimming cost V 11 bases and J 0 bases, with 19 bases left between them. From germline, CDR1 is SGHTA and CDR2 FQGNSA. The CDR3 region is CAQMGEGFMNTEAFF. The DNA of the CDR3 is TGTGCCCAGATGGGGGAGGGTTTTATGAACACTGAAGCTTTCTTT.

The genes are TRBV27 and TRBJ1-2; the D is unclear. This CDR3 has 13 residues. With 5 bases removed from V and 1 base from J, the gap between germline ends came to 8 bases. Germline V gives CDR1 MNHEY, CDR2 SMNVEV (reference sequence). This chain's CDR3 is CASSLGSNYGYTF. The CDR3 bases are TGTGCCAGCAGTCTCGGGAGTAACTATGGCTACACCTTC.

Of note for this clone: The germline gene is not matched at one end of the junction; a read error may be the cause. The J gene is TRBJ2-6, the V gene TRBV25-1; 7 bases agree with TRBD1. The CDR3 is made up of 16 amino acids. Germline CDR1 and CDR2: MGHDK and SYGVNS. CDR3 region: CAKETGVSSGASVLTF. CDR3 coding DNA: TGTGCCAAAGAAACAGGGGTTAGCTCTGGGGCCAGCGTCCTGACTTTC.

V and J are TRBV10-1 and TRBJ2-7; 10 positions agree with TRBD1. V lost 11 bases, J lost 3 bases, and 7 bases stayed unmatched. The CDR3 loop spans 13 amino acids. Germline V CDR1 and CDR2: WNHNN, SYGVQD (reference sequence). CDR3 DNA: TGCGCCGGGCCAGGACAGGGGGACTACGAGCAGTACTTC. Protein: CAGPGQGDYEQYF.

The CDR3 sequence is CASSWGGGGKGYTF. The CDR3 bases are TGTGCCAGCAGCTGGGGAGGAGGGGGCAAAGGCTACACCTTC. The chain has TRBV7-8 and TRBJ1-2, with TRBD1 identical over 7 bases. Per germline, CDR1 SGHVS and CDR2 FQNEAQ. V was pared by 4 bases and J by 8 bases, with 10 bases of the junction left unmatched. CDR3 length: 14 residues. Filled out from reference TRBV7-8 and TRBJ1-2, the complete variable domain reads GAGVSQSPRYKVAKRGQDVALRCDPISGHVSLFWYQQALGQGPEFLTYFQNEAQLDKSGLPSDRFFAERPEGSVSTLKIQRTQQEDSAVYLCASSWGGGGKGYTFGSGTRLTVV.

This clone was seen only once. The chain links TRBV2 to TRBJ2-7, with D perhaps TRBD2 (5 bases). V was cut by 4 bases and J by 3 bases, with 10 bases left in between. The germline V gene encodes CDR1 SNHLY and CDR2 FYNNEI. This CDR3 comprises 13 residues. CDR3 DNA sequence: TGTGCCAGCAGTGGCGGACTGGGCTACGAGCAGTACTTC. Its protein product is CASSGGLGYEQYF.

The DNA of the CDR3 is TGTGCCAGCAGCCAAAGGCCCCAGGGGACGGGGTATAATTCACCCCTCCACTTT. Translating gives CASSQRPQGTGYNSPLHF. This chain uses TRBV4-2 with TRBJ1-6; D is perhaps TRBD1 (6 bases). Trimming left V 2 bases short and J 4 bases short, with 18 bases between. CDR3 size: 18 residues. Germline V lookup: CDR1 LGHNA, CDR2 YNFKEQ.

The CDR3 DNA is TGTGCCAGCAGTGAACTGGCTAGCGGGGTTCTGTACGAGCAGTACTTC. This translates into CASSELASGVLYEQYF. This chain connects TRBV6-1 to TRBJ2-7, with 9 nucleotides matching TRBD2. V lost 2 bases and J lost 4; bases outside the gene matches: 9. The CDR3 has 16 residues. The germline V gene encodes CDR1 MNHNS and CDR2 SASEGT.

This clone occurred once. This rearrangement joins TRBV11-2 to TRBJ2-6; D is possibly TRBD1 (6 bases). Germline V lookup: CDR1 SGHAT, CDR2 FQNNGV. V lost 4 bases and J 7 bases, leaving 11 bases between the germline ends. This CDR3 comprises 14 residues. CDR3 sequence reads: CASSSRTAANVLTF. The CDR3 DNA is TGTGCCAGCAGCTCCCGGACAGCTGCCAACGTCCTGACTTTC.

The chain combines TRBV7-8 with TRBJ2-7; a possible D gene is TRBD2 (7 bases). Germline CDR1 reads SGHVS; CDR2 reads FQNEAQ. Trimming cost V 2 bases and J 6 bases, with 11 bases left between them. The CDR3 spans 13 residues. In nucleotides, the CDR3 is TGTGCCAGCAGCTTAAGGGGGGGTGGCGAGCAGTACTTC. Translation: CASSLRGGGEQYF.

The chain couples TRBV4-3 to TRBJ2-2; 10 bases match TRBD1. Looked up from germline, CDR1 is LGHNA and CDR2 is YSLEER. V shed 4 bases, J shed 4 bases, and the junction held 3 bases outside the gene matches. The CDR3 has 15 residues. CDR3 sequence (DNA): TGCGCCAGCAGCCCGGGGACAGGGGTCACCGGGGAGCTGTTTTTT. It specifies CASSPGTGVTGELFF.

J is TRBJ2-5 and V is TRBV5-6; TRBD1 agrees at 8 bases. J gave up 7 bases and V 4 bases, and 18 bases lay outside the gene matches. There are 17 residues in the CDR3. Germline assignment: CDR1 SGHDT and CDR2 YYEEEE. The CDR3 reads CASSPDRDSLPGSTQYF. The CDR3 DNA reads TGTGCCAGCAGCCCGGACAGGGACTCCCTCCCCGGATCGACCCAGTACTTC.

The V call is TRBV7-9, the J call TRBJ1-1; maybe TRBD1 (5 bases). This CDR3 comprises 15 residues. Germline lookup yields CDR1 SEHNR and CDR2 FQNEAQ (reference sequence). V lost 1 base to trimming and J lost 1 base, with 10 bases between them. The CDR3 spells CASSLEKGPNTEAFF. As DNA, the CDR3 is TGTGCCAGCAGCTTAGAAAAGGGGCCGAACACTGAAGCTTTCTTT.

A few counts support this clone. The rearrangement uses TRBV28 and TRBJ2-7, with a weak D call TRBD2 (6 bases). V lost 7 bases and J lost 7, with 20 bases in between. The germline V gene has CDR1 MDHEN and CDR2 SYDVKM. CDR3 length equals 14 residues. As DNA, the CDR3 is TGTGCCAGCACCTCACTAGCCCGCGCGGGGGAGCAGTACTTC. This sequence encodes CASTSLARAGEQYF.

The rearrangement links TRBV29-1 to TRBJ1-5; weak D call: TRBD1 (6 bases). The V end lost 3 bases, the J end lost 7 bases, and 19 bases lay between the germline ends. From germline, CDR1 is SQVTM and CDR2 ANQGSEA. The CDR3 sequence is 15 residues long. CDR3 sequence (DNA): TGCAGCGTTGAGATAGAGAGGGGGAGTTACCAGCCCCAGCATTTT. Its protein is CSVEIERGSYQPQHF.

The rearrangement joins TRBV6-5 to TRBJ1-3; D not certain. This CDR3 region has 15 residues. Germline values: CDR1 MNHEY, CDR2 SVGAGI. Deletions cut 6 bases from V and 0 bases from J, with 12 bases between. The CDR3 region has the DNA TGTGCCAGCAGGCTGGGTAGGAGCTCTGGAAACACCATATATTTT. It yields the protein CASRLGRSSGNTIYF.

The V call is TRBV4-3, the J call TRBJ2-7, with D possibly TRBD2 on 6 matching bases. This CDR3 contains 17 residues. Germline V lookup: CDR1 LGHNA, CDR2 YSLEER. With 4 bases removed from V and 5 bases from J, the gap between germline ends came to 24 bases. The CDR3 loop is CASSPDGGLAIRNEQYF. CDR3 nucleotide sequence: TGCGCCAGCAGCCCAGATGGGGGGTTGGCAATAAGAAACGAGCAGTACTTC.

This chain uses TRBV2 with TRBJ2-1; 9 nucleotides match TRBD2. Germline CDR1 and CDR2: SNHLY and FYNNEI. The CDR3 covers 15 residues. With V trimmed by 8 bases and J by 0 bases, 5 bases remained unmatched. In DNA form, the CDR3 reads TGTGCCAGCGGCCTGCGGGGGGGCTCCTACAATGAGCAGTTCTTC. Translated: CASGLRGGSYNEQFF.

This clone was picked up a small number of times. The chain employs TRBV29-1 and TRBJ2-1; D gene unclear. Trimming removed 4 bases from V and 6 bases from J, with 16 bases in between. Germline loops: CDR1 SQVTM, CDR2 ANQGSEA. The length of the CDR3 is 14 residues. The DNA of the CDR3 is TGCAGCGTTGGGATATGGGCAGGTACCAATGAGCAGTTCTTC. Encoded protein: CSVGIWAGTNEQFF.